The clone carrying this TCR beta chain was found many times. The sample originates from a study of blood T cells in healthy people across ages. CDR1 SGHTA and CDR2 FQGNSA come from the germline V gene. The CDR3 runs to 15 residues. V lost 6 bases and J lost 2; bases outside the gene matches: 8. A sample-barcoded 5' primer and a J-beta primer mix were used in a second PCR of about 7 to 11 cycles. Template switching added a 12-random-nucleotide identifier to every cDNA molecule. TCRdb reprocessed the 5' RACE reads via MiXCR and lists one record per CDR3 protein. This table holds nearly 1 million distinct CDR3 sequences, 51% found once.

J is TRBJ2-3 and V is TRBV7-2; 7 bases are shared with TRBD1. The sequencing input was blood. The source of this sequence is a woman aged 55 to 70 in good health. The CDR3 loop is CASRVQGMDTDTQYF. CDR3 bases: TGTGCCAGCAGAGTACAGGGGATGGACACAGATACGCAGTATTTT.